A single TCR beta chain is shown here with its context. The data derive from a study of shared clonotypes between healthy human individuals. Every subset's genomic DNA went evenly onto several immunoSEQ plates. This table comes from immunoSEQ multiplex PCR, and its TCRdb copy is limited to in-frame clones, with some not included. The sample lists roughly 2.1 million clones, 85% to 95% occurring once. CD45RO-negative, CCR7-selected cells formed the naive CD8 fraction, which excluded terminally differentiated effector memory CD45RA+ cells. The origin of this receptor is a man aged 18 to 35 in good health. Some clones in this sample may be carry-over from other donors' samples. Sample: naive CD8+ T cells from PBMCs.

Here the CDR3 reads CASSLWSTSADTQYF. The DNA of the CDR3 is TGTGCCAGCAGTTTATGGTCGACTAGTGCAGATACGCAGTATTTT. This chain links TRBV28 with TRBJ2-3; D might be TRBD2 (6 bases). CDR1 MDHEN and CDR2 SYDVKM come from the germline V gene. The CDR3 contains 15 residues. V shed 0 bases and J shed 4 bases, with 11 bases lying between them.